Sequencing of this T cell receptor (beta chain) was carried out in a study of early T cells in non-severe SARS-CoV-2 infection. In this sample, this clonotype turned up many times. Attachment of unique molecular identifiers was made to individual cDNA molecules. Using its own MiXCR run on the 5' RACE reads, TCRdb lists one record per CDR3 protein. The data show 80,000 to 95,000 distinct CDR3 sequences, with approximately 16% seen just once and 4.5% to 6.5% held by the top ten. The CDR3 covers 12 residues. The V end lost 5 bases, the J end lost 3 bases, and 5 bases lay between the germline ends. Germline V gives CDR1 SGHDN, CDR2 FVKESK.

The sample here was whole blood, taken at baseline. This clonotype was obtained from an adult who was a healthcare worker with PCR-confirmed SARS-CoV-2 infection or an uninfected control (not recorded which). The rearrangement uses TRBV14 and TRBJ2-4; no firm D call. CDR3 bases: TGTGCCAGCAGCTTTGGCAAAAACATTCAGTACTTC. Translating it yields CASSFGKNIQYF.